This TCR beta chain is from a study of cytomegalovirus exposure and HLA in healthy donors. Assay used: immunoSEQ multiplex PCR; TCRdb lists only in-frame clones, some missing. The sample consists of roughly 60,000 clones, roughly 90% of them appearing once. As regards this clone: The antigen is undetermined.

Study-wide findings and caveats: Cytomegalovirus association was assigned to about 150 TCR beta chains. Under in vitro conditions, a few CMV-associated chains were confirmed as specific for CMV antigens.

Germline-derived CDR1 and CDR2 are SQVTM and ANQGSEA. Trimming cost V 5 bases and J 5 bases; bases outside gene matches: 14. The length of the CDR3 is 16 residues. The V gene is TRBV29-1, the J gene TRBJ2-1, with 8 bases lining up with TRBD2. This clonotype originated in a woman younger than 45 in good health and CMV-seronegative. Sequencing was carried out using PBMCs. CDR3 nucleotide sequence: TGCAGCGTTCCAGTCCGTGGAAAAGCGGGAGACAATGAGCAGTTCTTC. Its translation is CSVPVRGKAGDNEQFF.